This T cell receptor beta chain was sequenced in a study of vaccination and CD4 T cells after COVID-19. General study findings and limits: A nonsignificant rise from roughly 22 to 38 was seen in the median number of SARS-CoV-2-reactive clonotypes.

About this clonotype itself: The antigen is not known.

Cultured CD4+ T cell DNA was sequenced using the Oncomine TCR Beta short-read assay. TCRdb processed the PCR reads anew with MiXCR; each CDR3 protein has one entry. Altogether about 14,000 distinct CDR3 sequences are present, less than 35% being singletons, with the ten largest covering under 20%. Treatment denoted: approximately 11-day PBMC culture with coronavirus spike peptide pools or control peptides (ViraFEST assay). The sequence derives from a human donor who received a COVID-19 vaccine. The sequences come from CD4+ T cells from blood, cultured in vitro, collected before SARS-CoV-2 vaccination.

The CDR3 loop reads CASSYRTSGHNEQFF. The DNA of the CDR3 is TGTGCCAGCAGTTATAGGACTAGCGGCCACAATGAGCAGTTCTTC. The chain employs TRBV6-2 or TRBV6-3 and TRBJ2-1; 10 bases fit TRBD2. V was pared by 3 bases and J by 5 bases, with 4 bases of the junction left unmatched. The germline V gene has CDR1 MNHEY and CDR2 SVGEGT. The CDR3 loop spans 15 amino acids.